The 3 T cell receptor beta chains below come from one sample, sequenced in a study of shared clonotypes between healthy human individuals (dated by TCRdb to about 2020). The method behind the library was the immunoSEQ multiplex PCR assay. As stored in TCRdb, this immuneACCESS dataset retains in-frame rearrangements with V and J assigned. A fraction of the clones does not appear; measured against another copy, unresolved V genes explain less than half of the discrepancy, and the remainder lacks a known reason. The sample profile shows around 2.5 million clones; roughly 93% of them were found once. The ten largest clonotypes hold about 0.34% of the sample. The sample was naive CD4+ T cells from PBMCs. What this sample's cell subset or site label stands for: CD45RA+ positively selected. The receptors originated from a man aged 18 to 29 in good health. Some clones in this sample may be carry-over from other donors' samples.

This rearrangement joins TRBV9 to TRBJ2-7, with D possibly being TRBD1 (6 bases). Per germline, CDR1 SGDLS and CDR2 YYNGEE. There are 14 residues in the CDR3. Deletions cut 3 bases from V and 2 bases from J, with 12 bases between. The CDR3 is CASSADSATYEQYF. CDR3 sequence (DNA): TGTGCCAGCAGCGCGGACAGCGCAACCTACGAGCAGTACTTC.

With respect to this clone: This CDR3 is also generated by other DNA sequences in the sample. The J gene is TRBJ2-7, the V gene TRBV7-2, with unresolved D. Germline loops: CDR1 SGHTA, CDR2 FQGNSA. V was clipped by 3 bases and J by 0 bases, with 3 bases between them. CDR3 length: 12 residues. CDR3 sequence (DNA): TGTGCCAGCAGCTTGAGCTCCTACGAGCAGTACTTC. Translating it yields CASSLSSYEQYF.

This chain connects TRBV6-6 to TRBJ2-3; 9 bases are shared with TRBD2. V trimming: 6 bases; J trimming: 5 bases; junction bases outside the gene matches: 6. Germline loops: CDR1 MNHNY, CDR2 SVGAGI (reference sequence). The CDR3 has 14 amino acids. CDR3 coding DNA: TGTGCCAGCAGGGGAGCGGGAGGTTTAGATACGCAGTATTTT. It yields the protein CASRGAGGLDTQYF.